This is a list of T cell receptor beta chains from one sample in a study of OX40 agonist ivuxolimab in advanced cancers. Sequencing was performed with immunoSEQ multiplex PCR; in TCRdb, only in-frame clones are kept and a portion is missing. The profile covers approximately 60,000 clones, with around 84% appearing a single time and just under 5% taken by the ten largest. The starting material was CD4+ or CD8+ T cells sorted from blood, obtained in a trial of the OX40 agonist ivuxolimab. These receptors were obtained from an adult with an advanced solid tumor such as melanoma, head and neck, liver or kidney cancer. The CDR3 runs from the conserved cysteine through the conserved F or W. D genes are given only for firm matches. Size is omitted from some rows. Given values are once, few, many or a class for expanded clones.

V gene	J gene	D gene	clone size	CDR3 DNA	CDR3 protein
TRBV5-1	TRBJ1-3	.	.	TGCGCCAGCAGCGACTCGGGTGGAAACACCATATATTTT	CASSDSGGNTIYF
TRBV10-1	TRBJ1-5	.	.	TGCGCCACCTCTCAGGGGAGCAATCAGCCCCAGCATTTT	CATSQGSNQPQHF
TRBV9	TRBJ1-3	.	.	TGTGCCAGCAGCGCCTCAGGGGCTGGAAACACCATATATTTT	CASSASGAGNTIYF
TRBV6-5	TRBJ2-7	.	.	TGTGCCAGCAGCCCGACAGGAACCTACGAGCAGTACTTC	CASSPTGTYEQYF
TRBV7-2	TRBJ1-1	TRBD1	.	TGTGCCAGCAGCTTAGCGGCGACAGGGTTCCAGAACACTGAAGCTTTCTTT	CASSLAATGFQNTEAFF
TRBV19	TRBJ1-1	.	.	TGTGCCAGTAGACACCAGGGCAGGACTGAAGCTTTCTTT	CASRHQGRTEAFF
TRBV7-2	TRBJ2-7	.	.	TGTGCCAGCAGCTTAAGTCTACTCTACGAGCAGTACTTC	CASSLSLLYEQYF
TRBV6-5	TRBJ1-5	.	.	TGTGCCAGCAGGCAAGACAGCAATCAGCCCCAGCATTTT	CASRQDSNQPQHF
TRBV9	TRBJ2-3	TRBD2	once	TGTGCCAGCAGCTTCTTAGCGGGGGCAAGCCCGGATACGCAGTATTTT	CASSFLAGASPDTQYF
TRBV27	TRBJ1-5	.	.	TGTGCCAGCAGTTTAAACCCTACGATTAATAGCAATCAGCCCCAGCATTTT	CASSLNPTINSNQPQHF
TRBV5-1	TRBJ1-4	.	.	TGCGCCAGCAGCTTTTTTGGGGAGGAACTGTTTTTT	CASSFFGEELFF
TRBV5-1	TRBJ2-1	TRBD2	.	TGCGCCAGCAGCCACGGGACTAGCGGAAACAATGAGCAGTTCTTC	CASSHGTSGNNEQFF